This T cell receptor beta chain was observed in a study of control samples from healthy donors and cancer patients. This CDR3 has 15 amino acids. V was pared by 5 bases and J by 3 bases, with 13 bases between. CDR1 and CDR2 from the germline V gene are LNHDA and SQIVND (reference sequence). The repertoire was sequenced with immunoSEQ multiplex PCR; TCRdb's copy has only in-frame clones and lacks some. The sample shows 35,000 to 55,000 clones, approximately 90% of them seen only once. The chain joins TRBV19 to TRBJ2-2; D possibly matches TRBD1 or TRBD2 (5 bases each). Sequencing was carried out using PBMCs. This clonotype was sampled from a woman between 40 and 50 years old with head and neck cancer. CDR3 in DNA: TGTGCCAGTAGTCCGGGGACGGACTACACCGGGGAGCTGTTTTTT. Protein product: CASSPGTDYTGELFF.